This T cell receptor (beta chain) was captured by sequencing in a study of response to subunit inactivated influenza vaccine. The ends were cut back, 7 bases at V and 0 bases at J, with 15 bases in the middle. The CDR3 is made up of 15 amino acids. Points from the study as a whole: The authors suggested that every seasonal influenza vaccination recruits few new T cells.

TCRdb redid the calling of the RT-PCR reads with MiXCR, one entry per CDR3 protein. This table has 500,000 to 550,000 distinct CDR3 sequences, approximately 22% appearing once. Remarks on this clonotype: The antigen remains unidentified.

These same records also appear under a second study, on T cells expressing NK-cell markers. That work states: What made the TCR beta cDNA was 5'RACE template switching with UMIs. Of the CD8+ T cell pool in more than 5 donors, about 1.0-7.0% was accounted for by dominant NKG2C+ clonotypes.

The sample consisted of CD4+ T cells sorted from PBMCs, taken approximately 13 days after vaccination. V is TRBV12-3 or TRBV12-4 and J is TRBJ1-1; D perhaps matches TRBD1 (6 bases). The sequence derives from a middle-aged man who received an inactivated influenza vaccine. The CDR3 region is CASIPAGQMNTEAFF. The CDR3 DNA reads as TGTGCCAGCATACCGGCGGGACAAATGAACACTGAAGCTTTCTTT.